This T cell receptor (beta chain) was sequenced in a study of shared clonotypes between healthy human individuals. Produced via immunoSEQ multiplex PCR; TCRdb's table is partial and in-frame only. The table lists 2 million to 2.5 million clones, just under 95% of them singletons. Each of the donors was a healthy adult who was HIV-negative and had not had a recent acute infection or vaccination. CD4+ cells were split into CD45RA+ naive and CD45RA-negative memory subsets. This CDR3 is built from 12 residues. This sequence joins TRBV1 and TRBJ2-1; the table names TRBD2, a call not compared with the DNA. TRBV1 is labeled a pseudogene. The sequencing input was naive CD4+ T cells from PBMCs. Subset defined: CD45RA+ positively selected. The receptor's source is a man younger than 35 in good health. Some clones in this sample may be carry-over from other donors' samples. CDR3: CTRTGERNEQFF. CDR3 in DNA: TGCACCAGAACGGGAGAGCGAAATGAGCAGTTCTTC.